One sample yielded the 13 T cell receptor beta chains listed below, sequenced in a study of T cells in localized non-small cell lung cancer. Assay used: immunoSEQ multiplex PCR; TCRdb lists only in-frame clones, some missing. The data contain about 48,000 clones, 70% to 80% of them singletons. This specimen consisted of peripheral blood, obtained before any cancer treatment. These receptors originate from a man between 40 and 69 years old with stage I squamous cell lung carcinoma.

The chain has TRBV28 and TRBJ1-3; D gene unclear. V lost 2 bases and J 3 bases, leaving 11 bases between the germline ends. The germline gives CDR1 MDHEN, CDR2 SYDVKM. The CDR3 totals 15 residues. DNA of the CDR3: TGTGCCAGCAGTTTAGTAGGGCGCAGTGGAAACACCATATATTTT. It is translated as CASSLVGRSGNTIYF. The complete variable domain, with remaining parts taken from reference TRBV28 and TRBJ1-3, reads DVKVTQSSRYLVKRTGEKVFLECVQDMDHENMFWYRQDPGLGLRLIYFSYDVKMKEKGDIPEGYSVSREKKERFSLILESASTNQTSMYLCASSLVGRSGNTIYFGEGSWLTVV.

Worth noting for this clone: Additional DNA sequences in this sample encode the identical CDR3. V and J are TRBV2 and TRBJ1-5; 12 nucleotides line up with TRBD1. Trimming cost V 2 bases and J 6 bases; bases outside gene matches: 8. This CDR3 region has 17 residues. The V gene's germline CDR1 is SNHLY and CDR2 FYNNEI. The CDR3 region is CASSELRGQGAGQPQHF. CDR3 in DNA: TGTGCCAGCAGTGAATTACGGGGACAGGGGGCGGGTCAGCCCCAGCATTTT.

This clone was seen more than once but under ten times. The V gene is TRBV19, the J gene TRBJ1-3; perhaps TRBD1 as D (6 bases). Germline V gene sequence: CDR1 LNHDA, CDR2 SQIVND (reference sequence). Trimming pared 9 bases from V and 0 bases from J, leaving 18 bases between. The CDR3 is 16 residues long. Written as DNA, the CDR3 is TGTGCCAGCAAAACGGGGGGCTCCCGCTCTGGAAACACCATATATTTT. Protein sequence: CASKTGGSRSGNTIYF.

The chain combines TRBV5-6 with TRBJ2-5; 9 bases are shared with TRBD1. With 4 bases clipped from V and 6 bases from J, the junction kept 10 bases outside the gene matches. CDR1 and CDR2 (germline): SGHDT, YYEEEE. This CDR3 is built from 15 residues. CDR3 residues: CASSPGQGRLKTQYF. For the CDR3, the DNA is TGTGCCAGCAGCCCGGGACAGGGAAGGTTGAAGACCCAGTACTTC. Combining the CDR3 with reference TRBV5-6 and TRBJ2-5 gives the whole variable domain DAGVTQSPTHLIKTRGQQVTLRCSPKSGHDTVSWYQQALGQGPQFIFQYYEEEERQRGNFPDRFSGHQFPNYSSELNVNALLLGDSALYLCASSPGQGRLKTQYFGPGTRLLVL.

The chain uses TRBV19 and TRBJ1-1; D gene unclear. From germline, CDR1 is LNHDA and CDR2 SQIVND (reference sequence). The CDR3 has 12 residues. V lost 11 bases and J 2 bases, leaving 12 bases between the germline ends. CDR3 in amino acids: CACGVRNTEAFF. Written as DNA, the CDR3 is TGTGCCTGTGGTGTGAGAAACACTGAAGCTTTCTTT.

The chain is built from TRBV28 and TRBJ1-6; the D is unclear. This CDR3 comprises 14 residues. CDR1 and CDR2 from the germline V gene are MDHEN and SYDVKM. V shed 7 bases and J shed 9 bases, with 16 bases lying between them. CDR3 in DNA: TGTGCCAGCATCCGACTATCCAAAAGTTCACCCCTCCACTTT. Its protein is CASIRLSKSSPLHF.

J is TRBJ2-1 and V is TRBV13; 8 bases are shared with TRBD2. The CDR3 is 15 amino acids. The germline V gene encodes CDR1 PRHDT and CDR2 FYEKMQ (reference sequence). With 5 bases clipped from V and 9 bases from J, the junction kept 12 bases outside the gene matches. In DNA form, the CDR3 reads TGTGCCAGCAGCACCGGGACTAGAGACGGGAGTGAGCAGTTCTTC. Translation: CASSTGTRDGSEQFF.

V and J are TRBV14 and TRBJ2-5, with D tentatively TRBD1 or TRBD2 (5 bases each). This CDR3 comprises 13 residues. CDR1 and CDR2 (germline): SGHDN, FVKESK. V lost 3 bases and J lost 8, with 13 bases in between. CDR3 DNA: TGTGCCAGCAGCCAGACGACCGGGACCACCCAGTACTTC. Residues: CASSQTTGTTQYF.

The chain is built from TRBV6-5 and TRBJ1-5, with D perhaps TRBD1 (5 bases). CDR3 length: 12 amino acids. V was clipped by 5 bases and J by 6 bases, with 8 bases between them. Germline V CDR1 and CDR2: MNHEY, SVGAGI. CDR3 loop: CASSEQGQPQHF. The CDR3 bases are TGTGCCAGCAGTGAGCAGGGTCAGCCCCAGCATTTT.

The chain joins TRBV19 to TRBJ2-6; D is ambiguous. The CDR3 has 15 residues. Germline values: CDR1 LNHDA, CDR2 SQIVND (reference sequence). V lost 5 bases, J lost 0 bases, and 8 bases lay in between. The CDR3 protein is CASSDAVSGANVLTF. The DNA of the CDR3 is TGTGCCAGTAGTGACGCAGTCTCTGGGGCCAACGTCCTGACTTTC.

The J gene is TRBJ2-2, the V gene TRBV6-1; tentative D call: TRBD1 (5 bases). CDR3 length: 14 residues. Trimming stripped 7 bases from V and 7 bases from J, with 16 bases between. Per the germline V gene, CDR1 is MNHNS and CDR2 is SASEGT. The CDR3 nucleotides are TGTGCCAGCATTGGCAGGGATCGCGGCGGGGAGCTGTTTTTT. Translation gives CASIGRDRGGELFF.

This chain uses TRBV30 with TRBJ1-1, with 7 bases aligning to TRBD1. This CDR3 has 18 amino acids. CDR1 is GTSNPN, CDR2 SVGIG, per germline (reference sequence). Losses at the gene ends were 4 bases for V and 0 bases for J; bases not matched to a gene: 17. CDR3 bases: TGTGCCTGGAATCGATGGCCAACGGCAGGGGGATTGAACACTGAAGCTTTCTTT. Translation: CAWNRWPTAGGLNTEAFF. Complete variable domain (other parts from reference TRBV30 and TRBJ1-1): SQTIHQWPATLVQPVGSPLSLECTVEGTSNPNLYWYRQAAGRGLQLLFYSVGIGQISSEVPQNLSASRPQDRQFILSSKKLLLSDSGFYLCAWNRWPTAGGLNTEAFFGQGTRLTVV.

The V gene is TRBV6-6, the J gene TRBJ2-1; either TRBD1 or TRBD2 may fit D (5 bases each). There are 9 residues in the CDR3. Germline CDR1 reads MNHNY; CDR2 reads SVGAGI (reference sequence). Trimming cost V 8 bases and J 11 bases, with 7 bases left between them. CDR3 in DNA: TGTGCCAGCGGGGGACAGCAGTTCTTC. Protein product: CASGGQQFF.